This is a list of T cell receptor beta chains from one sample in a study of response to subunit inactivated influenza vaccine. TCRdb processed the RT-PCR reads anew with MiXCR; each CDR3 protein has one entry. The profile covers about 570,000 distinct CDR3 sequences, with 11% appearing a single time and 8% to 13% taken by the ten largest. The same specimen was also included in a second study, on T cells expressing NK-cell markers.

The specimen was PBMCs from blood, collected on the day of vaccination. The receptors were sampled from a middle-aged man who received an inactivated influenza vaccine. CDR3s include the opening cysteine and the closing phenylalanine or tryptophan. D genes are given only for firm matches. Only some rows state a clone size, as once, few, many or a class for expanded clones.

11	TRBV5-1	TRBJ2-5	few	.	CASRSDETQYF	TGCGCCAGCAGGTCCGACGAGACCCAGTACTTC
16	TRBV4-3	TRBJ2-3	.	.	CASSQGPAASTDTQYF	TGCGCCAGCAGCCAAGGTCCAGCGGCTAGCACAGATACGCAGTATTTT
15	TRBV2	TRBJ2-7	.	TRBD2	CASSEREGRFYEQYF	TGTGCCAGCAGTGAAAGGGAGGGACGGTTCTACGAGCAGTACTTC
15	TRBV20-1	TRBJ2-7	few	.	CSARVPLREVYEQYF	TGCAGTGCTAGAGTCCCCCTCCGGGAAGTGTACGAGCAGTACTTC
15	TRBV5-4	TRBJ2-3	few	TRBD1	CASSLVRQGEDTQYF	TGTGCCAGCAGCTTGGTGCGACAGGGGGAAGATACGCAGTATTTT
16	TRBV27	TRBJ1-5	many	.	CASSLWAPTSNQPQHF	TGTGCCAGCAGTTTATGGGCTCCAACGAGCAATCAGCCCCAGCATTTT
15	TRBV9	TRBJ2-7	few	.	CASSVASDASYEQYF	TGTGCCAGCAGCGTAGCTTCTGACGCATCCTACGAGCAGTACTTC
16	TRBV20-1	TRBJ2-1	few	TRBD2	CSARDGRAGRYNEQFF	TGCAGTGCTAGAGATGGGCGAGCGGGGAGGTACAATGAGCAGTTCTTC
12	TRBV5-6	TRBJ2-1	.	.	CASSLFRNEQFF	TGTGCCAGCAGCTTGTTCCGCAATGAGCAGTTCTTC
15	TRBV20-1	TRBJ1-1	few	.	CSAPAASGMNTEAFF	TGCAGTGCACCGGCCGCTTCAGGCATGAACACTGAAGCTTTCTTT
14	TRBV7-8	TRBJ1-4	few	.	CASSLAWVGEKLFF	TGTGCCAGCAGCTTAGCGTGGGTGGGTGAAAAACTGTTTTTT
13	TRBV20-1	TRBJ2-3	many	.	CSAEESNTDTQYF	TGCAGTGCCGAGGAGAGCAACACAGATACGCAGTATTTT
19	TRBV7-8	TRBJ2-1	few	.	CASSPPPVGDSHLYNEQFF	TGTGCCAGCAGCCCCCCCCCCGTTGGGGATTCTCACCTCTACAATGAGCAGTTCTTC
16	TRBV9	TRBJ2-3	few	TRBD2	CASSGLAGGTTDTQYF	TGTGCCAGCAGCGGACTAGCGGGGGGGACCACAGATACGCAGTATTTT
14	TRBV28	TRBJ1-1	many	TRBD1	CASSFGTANTEAFF	TGTGCCAGCAGTTTCGGGACAGCCAACACTGAAGCTTTCTTT
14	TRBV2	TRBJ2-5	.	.	CASSVGLPQETQYF	TGTGCCAGCAGTGTTGGACTACCCCAAGAGACCCAGTACTTC
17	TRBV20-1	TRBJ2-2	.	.	CSARDLSGGANTGELFF	TGCAGTGCTAGAGACCTCAGCGGCGGGGCGAACACCGGGGAGCTGTTTTTT
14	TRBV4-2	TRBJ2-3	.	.	CASSRGHPTDTQYF	TGTGCCAGCAGCCGAGGACACCCCACAGATACGCAGTATTTT
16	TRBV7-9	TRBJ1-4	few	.	CASSEGTAATNEKLFF	TGTGCCAGCAGCGAGGGGACGGCTGCAACTAATGAAAAACTGTTTTTT
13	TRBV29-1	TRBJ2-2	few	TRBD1	CSASDRDTGELFF	TGCAGCGCCTCGGACAGGGACACCGGGGAGCTGTTTTTT
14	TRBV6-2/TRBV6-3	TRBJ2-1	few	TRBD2	CASGGTSGVGEQFF	TGTGCCAGCGGGGGGACTAGCGGGGTCGGTGAGCAGTTCTTC
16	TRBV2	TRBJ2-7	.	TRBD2	CASSWGRLAGSYEQYF	TGTGCCAGCAGTTGGGGCAGGCTAGCGGGATCCTACGAGCAGTACTTC
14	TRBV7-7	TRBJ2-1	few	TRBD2	CASSLGTSGYEQFF	TGTGCTAGCAGCTTAGGGACTAGCGGTTATGAGCAGTTCTTC
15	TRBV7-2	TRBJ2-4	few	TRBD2	CASSIGRLAKNIQYF	TGTGCCAGCAGCATCGGGAGGTTAGCCAAAAACATTCAGTACTTC
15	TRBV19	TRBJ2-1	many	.	CASSPDGASYNEQFF	TGTGCCAGTAGTCCCGACGGGGCAAGTTACAATGAGCAGTTCTTC
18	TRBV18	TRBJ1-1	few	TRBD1	CASSPIWTGRVRNTEAFF	TGTGCCAGCTCACCTATCTGGACAGGGAGAGTACGGAACACTGAAGCTTTCTTT
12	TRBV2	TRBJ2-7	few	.	CASGGRGYEQYF	TGTGCCAGCGGAGGCAGGGGCTACGAGCAGTACTTC
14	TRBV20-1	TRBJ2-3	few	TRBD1	CSASDRGSTDTQYF	TGCAGTGCTTCGGACAGGGGGTCCACAGATACGCAGTATTTT
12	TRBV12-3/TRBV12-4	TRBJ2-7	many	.	CASRPGSYEQYF	TGTGCCAGCAGACCAGGGTCCTACGAGCAGTACTTC
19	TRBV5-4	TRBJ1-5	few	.	CASSSVIGGYGYGNQPQHF	TGTGCCAGCAGCTCGGTTATTGGGGGCTATGGCTATGGCAATCAGCCCCAGCATTTT
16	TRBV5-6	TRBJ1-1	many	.	CASSRRQWVGRAEAFF	TGTGCCAGCAGCCGCCGACAATGGGTAGGGCGGGCTGAAGCTTTCTTT
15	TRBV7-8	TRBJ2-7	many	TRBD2	CASSLSGGPIYEQYF	TGTGCCAGCAGCTTATCGGGGGGGCCAATCTACGAGCAGTACTTC
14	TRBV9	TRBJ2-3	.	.	CASSVAAGTDTQYF	TGTGCCAGCAGCGTAGCAGCGGGCACAGATACGCAGTATTTT
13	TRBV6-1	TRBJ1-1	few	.	CASTRLPDTEAFF	TGTGCCAGCACCAGACTGCCCGACACTGAAGCTTTCTTT
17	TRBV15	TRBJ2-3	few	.	CATSEPGLTLGTDTQYF	TGTGCCACCAGCGAGCCGGGACTCACCCTCGGCACAGATACGCAGTATTTT
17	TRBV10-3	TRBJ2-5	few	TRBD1	CAISERDRGFQGETQYF	TGTGCCATCAGTGAACGGGACAGGGGCTTCCAGGGGGAGACCCAGTACTTC
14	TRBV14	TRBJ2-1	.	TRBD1	CASSHGTGPGEQFF	TGTGCCAGCAGCCACGGGACAGGGCCGGGTGAGCAGTTCTTC
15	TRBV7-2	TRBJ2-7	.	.	CASSYIGTGPYEQYF	TGTGCCAGCAGCTACATCGGGACTGGACCCTACGAGCAGTACTTC
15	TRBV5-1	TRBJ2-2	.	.	CASKGIQENTGELFF	TGCGCCAGCAAGGGGATCCAGGAAAACACCGGGGAGCTGTTTTTT
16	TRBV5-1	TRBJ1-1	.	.	CASSALDRMMNTEAFF	TGCGCCAGCAGCGCTCTGGACAGAATGATGAACACTGAAGCTTTCTTT
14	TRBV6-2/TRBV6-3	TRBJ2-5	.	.	CASSYSNGAETQYF	TGTGCCAGCAGTTACTCGAACGGGGCGGAGACCCAGTACTTC
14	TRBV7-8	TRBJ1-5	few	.	CASSFGGRNQPQHF	TGTGCCAGCAGCTTTGGGGGCCGCAATCAGCCCCAGCATTTT
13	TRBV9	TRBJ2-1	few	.	CASSPGVIDEQFF	TGTGCCAGCAGCCCAGGGGTTATAGATGAGCAGTTCTTC
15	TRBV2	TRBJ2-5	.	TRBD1	CASNWAGTGDVAQYF	TGTGCCAGCAATTGGGCTGGGACAGGGGACGTGGCCCAGTACTTC
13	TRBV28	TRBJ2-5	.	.	CASSPADQETQYF	TGTGCCAGCAGTCCAGCGGACCAAGAGACCCAGTACTTC
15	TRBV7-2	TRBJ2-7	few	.	CASGQLADRAYEQYF	TGTGCCAGCGGACAGCTAGCGGACAGAGCCTACGAGCAGTACTTC